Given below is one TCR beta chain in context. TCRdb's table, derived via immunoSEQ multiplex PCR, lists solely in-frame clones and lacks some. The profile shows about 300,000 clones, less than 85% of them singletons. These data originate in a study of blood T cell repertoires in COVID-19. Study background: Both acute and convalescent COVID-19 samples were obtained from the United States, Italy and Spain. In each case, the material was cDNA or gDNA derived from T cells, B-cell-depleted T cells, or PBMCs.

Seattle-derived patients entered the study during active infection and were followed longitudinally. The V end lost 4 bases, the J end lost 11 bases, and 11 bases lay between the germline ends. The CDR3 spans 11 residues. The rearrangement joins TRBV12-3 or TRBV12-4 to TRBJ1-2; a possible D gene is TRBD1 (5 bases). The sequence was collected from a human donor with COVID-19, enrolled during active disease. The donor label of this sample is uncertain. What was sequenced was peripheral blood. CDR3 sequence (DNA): TGTGCCAGCAGTTCTTACAGGTCGTACACCTTC. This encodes CASSSYRSYTF.